The 14 T cell receptor beta chains in this list originate from one sample, sequenced in a study of B cell selection in AIRE deficiency. The method was immunoSEQ multiplex PCR; TCRdb's version includes in-frame clones alone and lacks a portion of them. In the table there are about 19,000 clones, about 93% of which are singletons. The regulatory T cell sort gate was CD4+CD25hiCD127low/negative. The specimen was CD4+CD25+ Tregs sorted from PBMCs. The receptors derive from a human donor in good health.

The chain recombines TRBV5-1 with TRBJ1-5, with 10 bases lining up with TRBD1. Trimming took 2 bases from V and 5 from J; bases not matched to a gene: 4. Germline values: CDR1 SGHRS, CDR2 YFSETQ. The CDR3 totals 15 residues. CDR3 region: CASSLGTGVDQPQHF. CDR3 sequence (DNA): TGCGCCAGCAGCTTAGGGACAGGGGTCGATCAGCCCCAGCATTTT.

J is TRBJ2-3 and V is TRBV19; TRBD1 matches at 10 bases. Germline lookup yields CDR1 LNHDA and CDR2 SQIVND (reference sequence). The CDR3 has 14 residues. V dropped 3 bases and J dropped 4; count of bases not matched to a gene: 1. The CDR3 spells CASSMGTGADTQYF. In DNA form, the CDR3 reads TGTGCCAGTAGTATGGGGACAGGGGCAGATACGCAGTATTTT. The whole variable domain, filled in from reference TRBV19 and TRBJ2-3, reads DGGITQSPKYLFRKEGQNVTLSCEQNLNHDAMYWYRQDPGQGLRLIYYSQIVNDFQKGDIAEGYSVSREKKESFPLTVTSAQKNPTAFYLCASSMGTGADTQYFGPGTRLTVL.

The V and J genes are TRBV18 and TRBJ2-2, with TRBD1 matching 9 bases. J gave up 4 bases and V 7 bases, and 13 bases lay outside the gene matches. This CDR3 has 17 residues. Germline V CDR1 and CDR2: KGHSH, LQKENI. The CDR3 DNA follows: TGTGCCAGCTTCACCGAGTCGGGACAGGGTATCACCGGGGAGCTGTTTTTT. Translated, it gives CASFTESGQGITGELFF.

This clone was picked up one time. The V call is TRBV7-3, the J call TRBJ2-1, with TRBD2 as a possible D gene (5 bases). The V end was cut by 4 bases, the J end by 5 bases, with 24 bases between. CDR1 and CDR2 (germline): SGHTA, FQGTGA. This CDR3 spans 18 amino acids. The CDR3 here is CASSSGHRPPEGNNEQFF. Here the CDR3 DNA reads TGTGCCAGCAGCTCCGGCCATAGACCTCCTGAGGGAAACAATGAGCAGTTCTTC.

J is TRBJ1-1 and V is TRBV25-1; D gene unclear. CDR1 is MGHDK, CDR2 SYGVNS, per germline. Trimming took 8 bases from V and 3 from J, leaving 4 bases between them. CDR3 size: 10 residues. In nucleotides, the CDR3 is TGTGCCAGCGGGGACACTGAAGCTTTCTTT. Encoded protein: CASGDTEAFF.

A single count supports this clone. The rearrangement links TRBV15 to TRBJ1-6; D is unclear. Germline CDR1 reads LNHNV; CDR2 reads YYDKDF (reference sequence). V was trimmed by 0 bases and J by 17 bases, leaving 11 bases between them. CDR3 length: 12 residues. The CDR3 region has the DNA TGTGCCACCAGCAGAGATAGTACGGAATTCCACTTT. Translation gives CATSRDSTEFHF.

The chain has TRBV19 and TRBJ1-1; D unclear. CDR1 and CDR2 (germline): LNHDA, SQIVND (reference sequence). The CDR3 contains 15 residues. The V and J ends lost 3 bases and 4 bases respectively, with 15 bases between them. The CDR3 loop is CASSMRPVLGTEAFF. The CDR3 bases are TGTGCCAGTAGTATGCGCCCGGTCCTGGGCACTGAAGCTTTCTTT.

The chain combines TRBV5-1 with TRBJ1-4, with D uncertain. The CDR3 loop spans 14 amino acids. CDR1 and CDR2 (germline): SGHRS, YFSETQ. V was shortened by 3 bases and J by 4 bases, with 10 bases between the two germline ends. DNA for the CDR3: TGCGCCAGCAGCTACGGACGGGTTAATGAAAAACTGTTTTTT. Its protein is CASSYGRVNEKLFF.

V gene TRBV19 combines with J gene TRBJ2-6; possible D gene TRBD1, 6 bases. CDR3 length: 16 residues. The germline V gene encodes CDR1 LNHDA and CDR2 SQIVND (reference sequence). V shed 3 bases and J shed 4 bases, with 13 bases lying between them. As DNA, the CDR3 is TGTGCCAGTAGTATTAACAGGGCACCCGGGGCCAACGTCCTGACTTTC. Translation gives CASSINRAPGANVLTF.

The V call is TRBV7-9, the J call TRBJ2-5; D is perhaps TRBD1 (6 bases). Germline V gives CDR1 SEHNR, CDR2 FQNEAQ (reference sequence). Deletions cut 4 bases from V and 4 bases from J, with 13 bases between. The CDR3 is 14 residues long. This CDR3 is CASSYGVGGETQYF. CDR3 nucleotide sequence: TGTGCCAGCAGCTATGGCGTAGGGGGAGAGACCCAGTACTTC.

This clone was detected once. The chain links TRBV5-1 to TRBJ2-1, with 12 bases identical to TRBD2. The CDR3 loop spans 14 amino acids. Germline loops: CDR1 SGHRS, CDR2 YFSETQ. Trimming removed 2 bases from V and 7 bases from J; junction bases left unmatched: 1. The CDR3: CASSFGTSGNEQFF. DNA for the CDR3: TGCGCCAGCAGCTTCGGGACTAGCGGGAATGAGCAGTTCTTC.

The rearrangement joins TRBV5-6 to TRBJ2-7; D gene ambiguous. The CDR3 totals 12 residues. Germline loops: CDR1 SGHDT, CDR2 YYEEEE. Trimming cost V 5 bases and J 0 bases, with 6 bases left between them. CDR3 bases: TGTGCCAGCAGTTTATACTCCTACGAGCAGTACTTC. It is translated as CASSLYSYEQYF. Supplemented by reference TRBV5-6 and TRBJ2-7, the full variable domain reads DAGVTQSPTHLIKTRGQQVTLRCSPKSGHDTVSWYQQALGQGPQFIFQYYEEEERQRGNFPDRFSGHQFPNYSSELNVNALLLGDSALYLCASSLYSYEQYFGPGTRLTVT.

V is TRBV2 and J is TRBJ1-1; weak D call: TRBD1 (6 bases). The CDR3 totals 11 residues. V lost 5 bases to trimming and J lost 10 bases, with 11 bases between them. The germline CDR1 and CDR2 sequences are SNHLY and FYNNEI. The DNA of the CDR3 is TGTGCCAGCAGTCAGGGGTATCGAGCTTTCTTT. It codes for CASSQGYRAFF.

This sequence joins TRBV2 and TRBJ2-2, with 8 bases identical to TRBD1. V dropped 6 bases and J dropped 9; count of bases not matched to a gene: 9. This CDR3 contains 14 residues. Germline V CDR1 and CDR2: SNHLY, FYNNEI. In DNA, the CDR3 is TGTGCCAGCAGGAAGGGACAGGTCATCCGGGAGCTGTTTTTT. Translating it yields CASRKGQVIRELFF.